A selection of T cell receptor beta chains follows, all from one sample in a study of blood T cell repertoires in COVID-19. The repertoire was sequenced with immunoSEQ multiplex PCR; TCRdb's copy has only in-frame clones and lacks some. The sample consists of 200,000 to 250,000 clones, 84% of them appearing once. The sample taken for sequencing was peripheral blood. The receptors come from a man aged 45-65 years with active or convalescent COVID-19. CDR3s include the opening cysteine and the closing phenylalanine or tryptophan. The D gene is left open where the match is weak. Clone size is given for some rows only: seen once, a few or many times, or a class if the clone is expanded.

cdr3_aa: CASSTGGANHGYTF
cdr3_nt: TGTGCCAGCAGTACAGGGGGCGCGAATCATGGCTACACCTTC
clone_size: -
j_call: TRBJ1-2
d_call: TRBD1
v_call: TRBV2

cdr3_aa: CASSITGGNQPQHF
cdr3_nt: TGTGCCAGTAGTATTACAGGGGGAAATCAGCCCCAGCATTTT
clone_size: -
j_call: TRBJ1-5
d_call: TRBD1
v_call: TRBV19

cdr3_aa: CASTYNRQTIYGYTF
cdr3_nt: TGCGCCAGCACCTACAATCGACAGACAATCTATGGCTACACCTTC
clone_size: -
j_call: TRBJ1-2
d_call: -
v_call: TRBV5-1

cdr3_aa: CASRRGTGRSNYGYTF
cdr3_nt: TGTGCCAGTAGACGCGGGACAGGGAGATCTAACTATGGCTACACCTTC
clone_size: -
j_call: TRBJ1-2
d_call: TRBD1
v_call: TRBV19

cdr3_aa: CSVSQTDYGYTF
cdr3_nt: TGCAGCGTCTCTCAGACAGACTATGGCTACACCTTC
clone_size: once
j_call: TRBJ1-2
d_call: -
v_call: TRBV29-1

cdr3_aa: CSVDSGTGVGYTF
cdr3_nt: TGCAGCGTGGACTCCGGGACAGGGGTGGGCTACACCTTC
clone_size: -
j_call: TRBJ1-2
d_call: TRBD1
v_call: TRBV29-1

cdr3_aa: CASSQVRGQETQYF
cdr3_nt: TGTGCCAGCAGCCAAGTTAGGGGGCAAGAGACCCAGTACTTC
clone_size: -
j_call: TRBJ2-5
d_call: -
v_call: TRBV3-1/TRBV3-2

cdr3_aa: CASTSGPRGAVGNYGYTF
cdr3_nt: TGTGCCAGCACCTCGGGCCCCCGGGGGGCAGTTGGGAACTATGGCTACACCTTC
clone_size: -
j_call: TRBJ1-2
d_call: -
v_call: TRBV28

cdr3_aa: CASSPSTGVPYEQYF
cdr3_nt: TGTGCCAGCAGCCCGTCGACAGGGGTGCCGTACGAGCAGTACTTC
clone_size: -
j_call: TRBJ2-7
d_call: TRBD1
v_call: TRBV3-1/TRBV3-2

cdr3_aa: CASSYPTSGGPRFEQFF
cdr3_nt: TGTGCCAGCAGTTACCCCACTAGCGGGGGGCCAAGATTTGAGCAGTTCTTC
clone_size: -
j_call: TRBJ2-1
d_call: TRBD2
v_call: TRBV6-2/TRBV6-3

cdr3_aa: CASIRDTYNEQFF
cdr3_nt: TGTGCCAGCATCCGGGACACTTACAATGAGCAGTTCTTC
clone_size: -
j_call: TRBJ2-1
d_call: -
v_call: TRBV28

cdr3_aa: CASSGGQGWDSPLHF
cdr3_nt: TGTGCCAGCAGTGGGGGACAGGGGTGGGATTCACCCCTCCACTTT
clone_size: -
j_call: TRBJ1-6
d_call: TRBD1
v_call: TRBV28

cdr3_aa: CASSLGEGFSYEQYF
cdr3_nt: TGTGCCAGCAGCTTAGGTGAGGGCTTCAGCTACGAGCAGTACTTC
clone_size: -
j_call: TRBJ2-7
d_call: -
v_call: TRBV11-1

cdr3_aa: CASSSGDREASYEQYF
cdr3_nt: TGCGCCAGCAGCTCCGGGGACAGGGAGGCCTCCTACGAGCAGTACTTC
clone_size: many
j_call: TRBJ2-7
d_call: TRBD1
v_call: TRBV5-1

cdr3_aa: CASSGRTGGVGETQYF
cdr3_nt: TGTGCCAGCAGCGGGAGGACAGGGGGCGTAGGGGAGACCCAGTACTTC
clone_size: -
j_call: TRBJ2-5
d_call: TRBD1
v_call: TRBV5-4

cdr3_aa: CASSLEGEPDTQYF
cdr3_nt: TGTGCCAGCAGCTTGGAGGGGGAACCAGATACGCAGTATTTT
clone_size: -
j_call: TRBJ2-3
d_call: -
v_call: TRBV5-4

cdr3_aa: CASSIHFGASGNTIYF
cdr3_nt: TGTGCCAGTAGTATACATTTTGGGGCCTCTGGAAACACCATATATTTT
clone_size: -
j_call: TRBJ1-3
d_call: -
v_call: TRBV19

cdr3_aa: CASSRNSYNEQFF
cdr3_nt: TGTGCCAGCAGCCGTAACTCCTACAATGAGCAGTTCTTC
clone_size: -
j_call: TRBJ2-1
d_call: -
v_call: TRBV6-2/TRBV6-3

cdr3_aa: CASSHFAGGNYGYTF
cdr3_nt: TGCGCCAGCAGCCACTTCGCGGGGGGTAACTATGGCTACACCTTC
clone_size: once
j_call: TRBJ1-2
d_call: -
v_call: TRBV4-3

cdr3_aa: CASSRGAESLSTTQYF
cdr3_nt: TGTGCCAGCAGCCGGGGGGCCGAGTCCCTCAGCACTACGCAGTATTTT
clone_size: -
j_call: TRBJ2-3
d_call: -
v_call: TRBV13

cdr3_aa: CASSSRQGATGELFF
cdr3_nt: TGTGCCAGCAGCTCGAGACAGGGGGCCACCGGGGAGCTGTTTTTT
clone_size: -
j_call: TRBJ2-2
d_call: TRBD1
v_call: TRBV3-1/TRBV3-2

cdr3_aa: CSAQEDRYNEQFF
cdr3_nt: TGCAGCGCCCAAGAGGACAGATACAATGAGCAGTTCTTC
clone_size: -
j_call: TRBJ2-1
d_call: -
v_call: TRBV29-1

cdr3_aa: CASSYGRNTEAFF
cdr3_nt: TGTGCCAGCAGTTACGGGAGGAACACTGAAGCTTTCTTT
clone_size: -
j_call: TRBJ1-1
d_call: -
v_call: TRBV6-2/TRBV6-3

cdr3_aa: CASSHTGGQETQYF
cdr3_nt: TGTGCCAGCAGTCACACAGGGGGCCAGGAGACCCAGTACTTC
clone_size: -
j_call: TRBJ2-5
d_call: TRBD1
v_call: TRBV28

cdr3_aa: CASSLLMGAREQFF
cdr3_nt: TGTGCCAGCAGCCTCCTTATGGGAGCAAGGGAGCAGTTCTTC
clone_size: -
j_call: TRBJ2-1
d_call: -
v_call: TRBV5-4

cdr3_aa: CASSHRGASGTYEQYF
cdr3_nt: TGTGCCAGCAGTCATAGAGGGGCTAGCGGGACATACGAGCAGTACTTC
clone_size: -
j_call: TRBJ2-7
d_call: TRBD2
v_call: TRBV9

cdr3_aa: CASSVGTTGGNSPLHF
cdr3_nt: TGTGCCAGCAGCGTAGGTACAACTGGGGGGAATTCACCCCTCCACTTT
clone_size: -
j_call: TRBJ1-6
d_call: -
v_call: TRBV9

cdr3_aa: CATLQGAGEQFF
cdr3_nt: TGTGCCACACTACAGGGGGCCGGTGAGCAGTTCTTC
clone_size: -
j_call: TRBJ2-1
d_call: TRBD1
v_call: TRBV6-6

cdr3_aa: CASSYAMGGRAPQFF
cdr3_nt: TGTGCCAGCAGTTACGCTATGGGGGGGCGCGCCCCCCAGTTCTTC
clone_size: -
j_call: TRBJ2-1
d_call: -
v_call: TRBV6-2/TRBV6-3

cdr3_aa: CASSPTPGQGSAF
cdr3_nt: TGCGCCAGCAGCCCAACACCGGGACAGGGAAGCGCCTTC
clone_size: -
j_call: TRBJ1-2
d_call: TRBD1
v_call: TRBV5-1

cdr3_aa: CSASQRGVQETQYF
cdr3_nt: TGCAGTGCTAGTCAGCGGGGGGTGCAAGAGACCCAGTACTTC
clone_size: -
j_call: TRBJ2-5
d_call: TRBD2
v_call: TRBV20-1

cdr3_aa: CASSLINRESGANVLTF
cdr3_nt: TGTGCCAGCAGCTTGATCAACAGGGAGTCTGGGGCCAACGTCCTGACTTTC
clone_size: -
j_call: TRBJ2-6
d_call: -
v_call: TRBV5-8

cdr3_aa: CASSLAGTGWGKETQYF
cdr3_nt: TGTGCCAGCAGCTTAGCGGGAACAGGCTGGGGTAAGGAGACCCAGTACTTC
clone_size: -
j_call: TRBJ2-5
d_call: -
v_call: TRBV7-6

cdr3_aa: CASAYLQGSGNTIYF
cdr3_nt: TGTGCCAGCGCGTACTTACAGGGCTCTGGAAACACCATATATTTT
clone_size: once
j_call: TRBJ1-3
d_call: -
v_call: TRBV18

cdr3_aa: CASSYSTGRSEADTQYF
cdr3_nt: TGTGCCAGCAGTTACAGCACAGGGAGATCGGAAGCAGATACGCAGTATTTT
clone_size: -
j_call: TRBJ2-3
d_call: -
v_call: TRBV27

cdr3_aa: CASSYSQNTQYF
cdr3_nt: TGTGCCAGCAGTTACTCGCAGAATACGCAGTATTTT
clone_size: -
j_call: TRBJ2-3
d_call: -
v_call: TRBV6-6

cdr3_aa: CASSQTSGRADTQYF
cdr3_nt: TGTGCCAGTAGTCAGACTAGCGGGAGGGCGGATACGCAGTATTTT
clone_size: -
j_call: TRBJ2-3
d_call: TRBD2
v_call: TRBV19

cdr3_aa: CASSQVTTSRTGELFF
cdr3_nt: TGTGCCAGCAGCCAAGTAACGACTAGCCGCACCGGGGAGCTGTTTTTT
clone_size: -
j_call: TRBJ2-2
d_call: TRBD2
v_call: TRBV4-2

cdr3_aa: CASSPKPTGWNSPLHF
cdr3_nt: TGTGCCAGCAGCCCTAAACCTACAGGGTGGAATTCACCCCTCCACTTT
clone_size: -
j_call: TRBJ1-6
d_call: -
v_call: TRBV6-2/TRBV6-3

cdr3_aa: CASSFQGASGETQYF
cdr3_nt: TGCGCCAGCAGCTTCCAGGGGGCTTCAGGAGAGACCCAGTACTTC
clone_size: once
j_call: TRBJ2-5
d_call: TRBD1
v_call: TRBV5-1

cdr3_aa: CASSSNQGPYGYTF
cdr3_nt: TGTGCCAGCTCATCGAACCAGGGCCCCTATGGCTACACCTTC
clone_size: -
j_call: TRBJ1-2
d_call: -
v_call: TRBV18

cdr3_aa: CASSQAEPGQGPLFF
cdr3_nt: TGCGCCAGCAGCCAGGCTGAACCGGGACAGGGTCCACTGTTTTTT
clone_size: -
j_call: TRBJ1-4
d_call: TRBD1
v_call: TRBV4-3

cdr3_aa: CASSATGDQPQHF
cdr3_nt: TGTGCCAGCAGCGCAACAGGGGATCAGCCCCAGCATTTT
clone_size: -
j_call: TRBJ1-5
d_call: TRBD1
v_call: TRBV6-2/TRBV6-3

cdr3_aa: CASSKEAEREKLFF
cdr3_nt: TGTGCCAGCAGCAAAGAGGCCGAAAGGGAAAAACTGTTTTTT
clone_size: -
j_call: TRBJ1-4
d_call: -
v_call: TRBV9

cdr3_aa: CASSYGRTSMKKLFF
cdr3_nt: TGTGCCAGCAGTTACGGGCGGACATCCATGAAAAAACTGTTTTTT
clone_size: -
j_call: TRBJ1-4
d_call: -
v_call: TRBV6-5

cdr3_aa: CASSLGQTTNYGYTF
cdr3_nt: TGTGCCAGCAGTTTAGGACAGACCACTAACTATGGCTACACCTTC
clone_size: -
j_call: TRBJ1-2
d_call: -
v_call: TRBV6-6

cdr3_aa: CASSLVSGGPNNEQFF
cdr3_nt: TGTGCCAGCAGCTTAGTGTCGGGGGGGCCCAACAATGAGCAGTTCTTC
clone_size: -
j_call: TRBJ2-1
d_call: TRBD2
v_call: TRBV11-3

cdr3_aa: CASSLSAGREQYF
cdr3_nt: TGTGCCAGCAGTTTGAGTGCAGGGCGGGAGCAGTACTTC
clone_size: -
j_call: TRBJ2-7
d_call: -
v_call: TRBV12-3/TRBV12-4

cdr3_aa: CSAGGLYEQYF
cdr3_nt: TGCAGTGCCGGGGGACTCTACGAGCAGTACTTC
clone_size: -
j_call: TRBJ2-7
d_call: -
v_call: TRBV20-1

cdr3_aa: CASSFAGGYMWAFF
cdr3_nt: TGTGCCAGCAGTTTTGCTGGGGGCTACATGTGGGCTTTCTTT
clone_size: -
j_call: TRBJ1-1
d_call: -
v_call: TRBV28

cdr3_aa: CASSQKTGMNTEAFF
cdr3_nt: TGTGCCAGCAGTCAGAAGACAGGGATGAACACTGAAGCTTTCTTT
clone_size: once
j_call: TRBJ1-1
d_call: TRBD1
v_call: TRBV6-5